The 10 T cell receptor beta chains listed next were all sequenced from one sample in a study of T cell clones after liver transplantation. TCRdb's copy holds only in-frame clones and misses some; the assay was immunoSEQ multiplex PCR. This sample has roughly 72,000 clones, with under 90% found just once. The sample consisted of CD4+ T cells from blood, taken less than 50 months after liver transplant. Source of these receptors: a human patient who received a liver transplant. The graft donor may have contributed some T cells.

This chain's CDR3 is CASSLVPSEAFF. The CDR3 DNA follows: TGTGCCAGCAGTCTAGTCCCCTCTGAAGCTTTCTTT. V gene TRBV28 combines with J gene TRBJ1-1; D unclear. Germline V CDR1 and CDR2: MDHEN, SYDVKM. This CDR3 region has 12 residues. V was shortened by 5 bases and J by 6 bases, with 10 bases between the two germline ends.

A word on this clone: Other DNA variants within this sample encode the same CDR3. The chain has TRBV5-1 and TRBJ2-5; TRBD2 aligns across 9 bases. Germline V gene sequence: CDR1 SGHRS, CDR2 YFSETQ. The CDR3 sequence is 15 residues long. Trimming took 0 bases from V and 2 from J; bases not matched to a gene: 2. CDR3 sequence (DNA): TGCGCCAGCAGCTTGGGAACTAGCGGGCAAGAGACCCAGTACTTC. As protein: CASSLGTSGQETQYF.

The chain carries TRBV18 and TRBJ1-3; no clear D. Germline V gives CDR1 KGHSH, CDR2 LQKENI. Trimming removed 5 bases from V and 0 bases from J, with 14 bases in between. The CDR3 consists of 16 residues. This CDR3 reads CASSSGGGGSGNTIYF. CDR3 sequence (DNA): TGTGCCAGCTCATCCGGCGGAGGTGGCTCTGGAAACACCATATATTTT.

This clone has only a few counts. In DNA, the CDR3 is TGTGCCAGCGGGGGGACAGGGAACAATGAGCAGTTCTTC. Its translation is CASGGTGNNEQFF. The rearrangement links TRBV6-6 to TRBJ2-1; 9 positions agree with TRBD1. Germline trimming cut 8 bases from V and 5 bases from J; bases unmatched to any gene: 4. Per germline, CDR1 MNHNY and CDR2 SVGAGI (reference sequence). The CDR3 consists of 13 residues.

V is TRBV5-1 and J is TRBJ2-1; 8 nucleotides align to TRBD1. The CDR3 spans 14 residues. Germline-derived CDR1 and CDR2 are SGHRS and YFSETQ. J was trimmed by 8 bases and V by 3 bases; bases with no gene match: 7. CDR3 nucleotide sequence: TGCGCCAGCAGCTATAACCCAGGGGGCGATGAGCAGTTCTTC. Its translation: CASSYNPGGDEQFF.

The chain employs TRBV5-1 and TRBJ1-4, with TRBD1 matching 9 bases. J gave up 10 bases and V 3 bases, and 4 bases lay outside the gene matches. This CDR3 spans 13 amino acids. Germline V gives CDR1 SGHRS, CDR2 YFSETQ. CDR3 DNA: TGCGCCAGCAGCTCGGACAGGGGAGGAAAACTGTTTTTT. This translates into CASSSDRGGKLFF.

The rearrangement uses TRBV5-6 and TRBJ2-5; D tentatively fits TRBD1 or TRBD2 (5 bases each). V was cut by 0 bases and J by 2 bases, with 11 bases left in between. The CDR3 length is 15 residues. In germline, CDR1 is SGHDT, CDR2 YYEEEE. CDR3 DNA: TGTGCCAGCAGCTTGGCGTCGGGGCTACAAGAGACCCAGTACTTC. It is translated as CASSLASGLQETQYF.

The chain is built from TRBV5-5 and TRBJ2-7, with D perhaps matching TRBD2 (5 bases). Germline loops: CDR1 SGHKS, CDR2 YYEKEE (reference sequence). Trimming took 3 bases from V and 4 from J, leaving 11 bases between them. The length of the CDR3 is 13 residues. CDR3 in amino acids: CASSWGVSYEQYF. For the CDR3, the DNA is TGTGCCAGCAGCTGGGGAGTAAGTTACGAGCAGTACTTC.

The CDR3 protein is CASSFTLGGYTF. As DNA, the CDR3 is TGTGCCAGCAGCTTTACGCTAGGAGGCTACACCTTC. V and J are TRBV11-2 and TRBJ1-2; D unresolved. The CDR3 runs 12 residues. Deletions cut 3 bases from V and 8 bases from J, with 10 bases between. Germline CDR1 and CDR2: SGHAT and FQNNGV.

This clone was counted only a few times. In DNA, the CDR3 is TGTGCCAGCGCTCGGACCGGGACAGCTAATTCACCCCTCCACTTT. It specifies CASARTGTANSPLHF. The chain carries TRBV27 and TRBJ1-6; 7 positions match TRBD1. Germline V gene data show CDR1 as MNHEY and CDR2 as SMNVEV (reference sequence). This CDR3 has 15 residues. The V and J ends lost 8 bases and 6 bases, in that order; junction bases with no gene match: 10.